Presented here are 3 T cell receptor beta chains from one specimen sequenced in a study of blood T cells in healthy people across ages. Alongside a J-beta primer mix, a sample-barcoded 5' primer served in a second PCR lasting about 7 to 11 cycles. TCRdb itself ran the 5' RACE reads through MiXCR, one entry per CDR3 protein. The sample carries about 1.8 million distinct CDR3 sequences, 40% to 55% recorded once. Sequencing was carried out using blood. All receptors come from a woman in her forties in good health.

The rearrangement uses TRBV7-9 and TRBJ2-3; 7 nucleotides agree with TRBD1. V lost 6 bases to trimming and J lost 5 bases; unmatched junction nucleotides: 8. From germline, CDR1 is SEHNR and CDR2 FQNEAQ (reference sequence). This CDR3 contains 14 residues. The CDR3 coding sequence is TGTGCCAGCAGTCGTTGGACAGGTGGAGATACGCAGTATTTT. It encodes CASSRWTGGDTQYF.

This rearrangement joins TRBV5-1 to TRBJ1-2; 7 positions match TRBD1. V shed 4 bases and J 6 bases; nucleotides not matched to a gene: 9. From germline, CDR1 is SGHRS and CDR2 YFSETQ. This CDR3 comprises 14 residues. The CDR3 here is CASSPDRVRDGYTF. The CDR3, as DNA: TGCGCCAGCAGCCCCGACAGGGTTAGGGATGGCTACACCTTC. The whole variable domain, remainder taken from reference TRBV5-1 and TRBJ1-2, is KAGVTQTPRYLIKTRGQQVTLSCSPISGHRSVSWYQQTPGQGLQFLFEYFSETQRNKGNFPGRFSGRQFSNSRSEMNVSTLELGDSALYLCASSPDRVRDGYTFGSGTRLTVV.

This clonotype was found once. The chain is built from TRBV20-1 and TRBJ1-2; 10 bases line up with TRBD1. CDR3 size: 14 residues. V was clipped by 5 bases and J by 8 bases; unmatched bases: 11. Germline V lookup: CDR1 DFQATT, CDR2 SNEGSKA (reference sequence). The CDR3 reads CSAGQYGTGVGYTF. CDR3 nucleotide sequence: TGCAGTGCTGGGCAATACGGGACAGGGGTGGGCTACACCTTC.